This T cell receptor (beta chain) was retrieved from a study of vaccination effects on CD4 cells after COVID-19. Study details: Two convalescent pre-vaccine samples were taken 142 and 148 days post-diagnosis. Study observations and caveats: Both infection-induced and vaccine-induced clones contracted markedly at late post-vaccination timepoints.

The ViraFEST assay expanded antigen-specific CD4+ T cells with viral peptide pools before sequencing. It was after roughly ten days of culture that CD4+ T cells were isolated. It was between March and December 2020 that the person had a SARS-CoV-2 infection confirmed by PCR. The authors exchanged half the medium for IL-2 medium on days 3 and 7. In this sample, this clone turned up once. Its antigen is undetermined. Trimming stripped 6 bases from V and 6 bases from J, with 9 bases between. Germline V gene sequence: CDR1 SNHLY, CDR2 FYNNEI. The CDR3 covers 11 residues. TCRdb's copy holds only in-frame clones and misses some; the assay was immunoSEQ multiplex PCR. This table has roughly 17,000 clones, roughly four fifths appearing once.

The sample in question was CD4+ T cells from PBMCs cultured with SARS-CoV-2 spike peptides, obtained before COVID-19 vaccination. The TCR comes from a human donor who had a prior SARS-CoV-2 infection. This chain uses TRBV2 with TRBJ2-7, with D hard to call. The CDR3, as DNA: TGTGCCAGCAGATATTCTGGCGAGCAGTACTTC. It is translated as CASRYSGEQYF.